The 20 T cell receptor beta chains reported below all come from one sample, sequenced in a study of CD8 T cells in ankylosing spondylitis. One entry per CDR3 protein, called by TCRdb with MiXCR from the 5' RACE reads. Of fewer than 400,000 distinct CDR3 sequences detected, 14% to 15% appear once; the ten largest clones hold about 1%. The sample consisted of blood, either unsorted or a sorted T cell fraction (not recorded which). Receptor source: a male donor with ankylosing spondylitis or in good health (not recorded which).

This chain connects TRBV7-9 to TRBJ2-7; 7 positions agree with TRBD2. Trimming took 5 bases from V and 4 from J; bases not matched to a gene: 5. CDR3 length equals 13 residues. Germline V lookup: CDR1 SEHNR, CDR2 FQNEAQ (reference sequence). Written as DNA, the CDR3 is TGTGCCAGCAGCCATGGGGGGGGATACGAGCAGTACTTC. Its translation is CASSHGGGYEQYF. Full variable domain (missing parts from reference TRBV7-9 and TRBJ2-7): DTGVSQNPRHKITKRGQNVTFRCDPISEHNRLYWYRQTLGQGPEFLTYFQNEAQLEKSRLLSDRFSAERPKGSFSTLEIQRTEQGDSAMYLCASSHGGGYEQYFGPGTRLTVT.

This clonotype has ten or more counts. The chain uses TRBV5-1 and TRBJ2-3, with TRBD2 identical over 10 bases. Trimming at V came to 1 base and at J to 3 bases, leaving 5 bases not matched to a gene. The germline V gene has CDR1 SGHRS and CDR2 YFSETQ. CDR3 length equals 16 residues. DNA for the CDR3: TGCGCCAGCAGCTTGTCCACAGCGGGAGGGACAGATACGCAGTATTTT. This sequence encodes CASSLSTAGGTDTQYF.

The CDR3, as DNA: TGTGCCAGCAGTTCCATGACTAGCGGGGGGGGACACAATGAGCAGTTCTTC. It encodes CASSSMTSGGGHNEQFF. The gene calls are TRBV12-3 or TRBV12-4 and TRBJ2-1; 14 nucleotides align to TRBD2. This CDR3 is built from 17 residues. Trimming at V came to 4 bases and at J to 5 bases, leaving 7 bases not matched to a gene.

This clonotype was counted at least ten times. The chain employs TRBV7-9 and TRBJ1-4; D remains ambiguous. Deletions cut 5 bases from V and 7 bases from J, with 14 bases between. The CDR3 contains 14 residues. Germline V gives CDR1 SEHNR, CDR2 FQNEAQ (reference sequence). This CDR3 reads CASSPVWGGEKLFF. DNA of the CDR3: TGTGCCAGCAGCCCCGTTTGGGGAGGTGAAAAACTGTTTTTT. Looking up the rest from reference TRBV7-9 and TRBJ1-4 gives the full variable domain: DTGVSQNPRHKITKRGQNVTFRCDPISEHNRLYWYRQTLGQGPEFLTYFQNEAQLEKSRLLSDRFSAERPKGSFSTLEIQRTEQGDSAMYLCASSPVWGGEKLFFGSGTQLSVL.

In DNA form, the CDR3 reads TGTGCCAGTAGGCGGGACAGCTATAGCTATGGCTACACCTTC. Protein: CASRRDSYSYGYTF. This chain uses TRBV19 with TRBJ1-2; 7 nucleotides line up with TRBD1. J lost 4 bases, V lost 6 bases, and 8 bases had no gene match. The CDR3 covers 14 residues. Germline V gene sequence: CDR1 LNHDA, CDR2 SQIVND (reference sequence).

This clonotype showed up just a few times. This chain connects TRBV6-5 to TRBJ1-5; D gene ambiguous. This CDR3 comprises 13 residues. Between the trimmed V and J ends, which lost 4 bases and 5 bases, there was a span of 9 bases. Germline V gene data show CDR1 as MNHEY and CDR2 as SVGAGI. CDR3 region: CASSSYSDQPQHF. CDR3 nucleotides: TGTGCCAGCAGTTCTTACAGCGATCAGCCCCAGCATTTT.

This clonotype was observed at least ten times. The V call is TRBV29-1, the J call TRBJ2-3; tentatively, D is TRBD2 (6 bases). Germline values: CDR1 SQVTM, CDR2 ANQGSEA. The V end was cut by 6 bases, the J end by 2 bases, with 12 bases between. The CDR3 has 13 residues. In DNA form, the CDR3 reads TGCAGCGTGCAGACTAGACCCACAGATACGCAGTATTTT. It encodes CSVQTRPTDTQYF.

This clonotype was counted a few times. The rearrangement joins TRBV27 to TRBJ2-2; D is undetermined. The CDR3 is 16 amino acids. Germline lookup yields CDR1 MNHEY and CDR2 SMNVEV (reference sequence). V was pared by 5 bases and J by 0 bases, with 13 bases between. The CDR3 loop reads CASSRQGSSNTGELFF. The CDR3 nucleotides are TGTGCCAGCAGTAGACAAGGAAGTTCGAACACCGGGGAGCTGTTTTTT.

The chain links TRBV5-1 to TRBJ2-3; D might be TRBD2 (6 bases). Germline V gene sequence: CDR1 SGHRS, CDR2 YFSETQ. There are 15 residues in the CDR3. V was trimmed by 4 bases and J by 4 bases, leaving 16 bases between them. For the CDR3, the DNA is TGCGCCAGCAGCGCTCTAGCGCGGGGACCAGATACGCAGTATTTT. This codes for CASSALARGPDTQYF.

The rearrangement uses TRBV11-2 and TRBJ2-7; the match to TRBD2 covers 10 bases. CDR1 and CDR2 (germline): SGHAT, FQNNGV. Germline trimming cut 5 bases from V and 4 bases from J; bases unmatched to any gene: 5. The CDR3 length is 14 residues. CDR3 nucleotide sequence: TGTGCCAGCAGCCTCACTAGCGGGAATTACGAGCAGTACTTC. This translates into CASSLTSGNYEQYF.

This clonotype appeared a few times. The CDR3 sequence: CASSEGAGVKYGYTF. The CDR3 bases are TGTGCCAGCAGCGAGGGTGCCGGGGTCAAGTATGGCTACACCTTC. The chain links TRBV5-5 to TRBJ1-2; D remains ambiguous. There are 15 residues in the CDR3. Per germline, CDR1 SGHKS and CDR2 YYEKEE (reference sequence). V was pared by 4 bases and J by 5 bases, with 18 bases between.

This clonotype appeared a few times. The rearrangement uses TRBV10-3 and TRBJ1-1, with unresolved D. Between the trimmed V and J ends, which lost 2 bases and 7 bases, there was a span of 11 bases. The CDR3 length is 13 residues. CDR1 is ENHRY and CDR2 is SYGVKD in the germline V gene. The CDR3 here is CAISERAQSEAFF. The CDR3 bases are TGTGCCATCAGTGAGCGAGCTCAGAGTGAAGCTTTCTTT.

This clonotype turned up a few times. The chain employs TRBV10-3 and TRBJ2-3; D not resolved. Germline CDR1 and CDR2: ENHRY and SYGVKD. There are 14 residues in the CDR3. V was pared by 6 bases and J by 5 bases, with 15 bases between. CDR3 nucleotides: TGTGCCATCAGGGACGGCTTGGGGATAGATACGCAGTATTTT. Its translation: CAIRDGLGIDTQYF.

V is TRBV7-9 and J is TRBJ2-3; D might be TRBD2 (5 bases). Trimming shortened V by 1 base and J by 2 bases, and 10 bases separated the two germline ends. The CDR3 consists of 15 residues. Germline V gives CDR1 SEHNR, CDR2 FQNEAQ (reference sequence). CDR3 DNA: TGTGCCAGCAGCTTAGTTTCGGGATCCACAGATACGCAGTATTTT. Translated: CASSLVSGSTDTQYF.

The J gene is TRBJ2-5, the V gene TRBV12-5; D is perhaps TRBD2 (5 bases). The length of the CDR3 is 13 residues. V lost 7 bases to trimming and J lost 4 bases, with 13 bases between them. Germline CDR1 is LGHNT and CDR2 is FRNRAP. This CDR3 is CASAPRARETQYF. CDR3 nucleotides: TGTGCTAGTGCTCCGAGGGCCCGAGAGACCCAGTACTTC.

J is TRBJ2-3 and V is TRBV5-1; D could derive from TRBD1 or TRBD2 (5 bases each). Germline V gene lookup returns CDR1 SGHRS and CDR2 YFSETQ. Between the trimmed V and J ends, which lost 0 bases and 4 bases, there was a span of 12 bases. The CDR3 is made up of 15 amino acids. The CDR3 sequence is CASSLGRAGADTQYF. CDR3 nucleotide sequence: TGCGCCAGCAGCTTGGGCAGGGCGGGCGCAGATACGCAGTATTTT.

This clonotype was recorded many times. The chain is built from TRBV4-1 and TRBJ2-3; D gene unclear. Germline CDR1 and CDR2: MGHRA and YSYEKL. The CDR3 runs to 15 residues. Between the trimmed V and J ends, which lost 0 bases and 5 bases, there was a span of 12 bases. The CDR3 DNA follows: TGCGCCAGCAGCCAAGAAATCCGGCAGAAAGATACGCAGTATTTT. This translates into CASSQEIRQKDTQYF.

DNA for the CDR3: TGCGCCAGCAGCGCCGACACCGGGGGCACTGAAGCTTTCTTT. It translates to CASSADTGGTEAFF. The V gene is TRBV5-1, the J gene TRBJ1-1; D perhaps matches TRBD1 (5 bases). V lost 4 bases and J lost 4, with 14 bases in between. There are 14 residues in the CDR3. Per germline, CDR1 SGHRS and CDR2 YFSETQ.

This clonotype has only a few counts. The J gene is TRBJ1-1, the V gene TRBV11-3; 7 bases match TRBD1. Germline CDR1 SGHNT, CDR2 YENEEA. The V segment lost 5 bases and the J segment 6 bases; nucleotides outside the gene matches: 12. This CDR3 spans 15 amino acids. The CDR3 loop is CASSQTRGQGAEAFF. CDR3 sequence (DNA): TGTGCCAGCAGCCAGACGAGGGGGCAGGGGGCTGAAGCTTTCTTT.

V and J are TRBV25-1 and TRBJ1-2, with D possibly being TRBD1 (6 bases). Germline CDR1 MGHDK, CDR2 SYGVNS. Trimming cost V 3 bases and J 7 bases, with 24 bases left between them. This CDR3 has 17 amino acids. The CDR3 nucleotides are TGTGCCAGCAGTGATCCCTTGGGGAGCACGACAGGTTTTGGCTACACCTTC. Residues: CASSDPLGSTTGFGYTF.